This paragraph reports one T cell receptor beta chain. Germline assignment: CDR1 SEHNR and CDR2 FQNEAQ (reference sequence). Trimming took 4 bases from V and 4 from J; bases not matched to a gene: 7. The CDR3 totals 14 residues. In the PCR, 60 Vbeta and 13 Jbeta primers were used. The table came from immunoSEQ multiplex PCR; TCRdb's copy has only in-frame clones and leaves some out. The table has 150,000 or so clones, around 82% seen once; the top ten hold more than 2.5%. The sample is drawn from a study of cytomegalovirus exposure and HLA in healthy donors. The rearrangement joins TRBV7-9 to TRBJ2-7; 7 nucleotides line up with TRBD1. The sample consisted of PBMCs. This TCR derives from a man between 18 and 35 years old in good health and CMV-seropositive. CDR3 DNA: TGTGCCAGCAGCTCAAAACAGGGGTGGTACGAGCAGTACTTC. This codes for CASSSKQGWYEQYF.